The sequence of this T cell receptor beta chain was determined in a study of T cells after yellow fever vaccination. The CDR3 sequence is 17 residues long. Germline V gene sequence: CDR1 SGHNT, CDR2 YYREEE (reference sequence). Trimming cost V 0 bases and J 0 bases; bases outside gene matches: 2. TCRdb passed the 5' RACE reads through MiXCR, listing each CDR3 protein once. The sample lists a few hundred thousand distinct CDR3 sequences; 10% to 15% were seen once. The rearrangement links TRBV5-4 to TRBJ2-6; 8 bases agree with TRBD2. The sequence came from a man under 40 who received the YFV17D yellow fever vaccine. The source was CD4+ T cells sorted from PBMCs, collected 45 days after the yellow fever booster vaccination. The CDR3 here is CASSLGGGLSGANVLTF. The CDR3 DNA follows: TGTGCCAGCAGCTTGGGCGGGGGGCTCTCTGGGGCCAACGTCCTGACTTTC.